The entry below describes one T cell receptor (beta chain). Its specificity is unknown. This sample is part of a study of T cells expressing NK-cell markers. Study at large: TCR beta repertoires came from sorted CD3+CD56+NKG2C+, CD3+CD56+NKG2C- and CD3+CD56-NKG2C+ T cells. Eight donors were sequenced, seven testing HCMV-seropositive and one testing seronegative.

In generating TCR beta cDNA, 5'RACE template switching with UMIs was used. Using the 5' RACE reads, TCRdb records one entry per CDR3 protein without DNA. In all, the sample yields fewer than 7,500 distinct CDR3 sequences. The germline V gene encodes CDR1 MNHEY and CDR2 SMNVEV (reference sequence). This CDR3 is built from 14 residues. Findings of the study overall: Researchers report these clonotypes also headed the CD3+CD56-NKG2C+ fraction in a few donors.

The chain carries TRBV27 and TRBJ2-3; the TCRdb call, TRBD1, lacks DNA for checking. Sequenced: blood T cells: a sorted CD56 or NKG2C T cell subset, CD4+ or CD8+ T cells, or bulk PBMC T cells (not recorded which). This sequence originates from a man younger than 35 in good health. The chain's CDR3 is CASSLSRAADTQYF.